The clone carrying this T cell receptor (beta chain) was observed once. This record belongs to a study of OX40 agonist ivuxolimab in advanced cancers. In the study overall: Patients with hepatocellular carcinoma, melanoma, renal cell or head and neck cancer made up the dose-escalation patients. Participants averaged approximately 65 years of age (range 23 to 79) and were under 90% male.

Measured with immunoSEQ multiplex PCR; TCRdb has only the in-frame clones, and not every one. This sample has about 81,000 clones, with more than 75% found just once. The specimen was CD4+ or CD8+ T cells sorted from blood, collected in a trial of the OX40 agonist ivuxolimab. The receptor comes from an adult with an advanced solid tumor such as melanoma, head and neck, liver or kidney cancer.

The CDR3 DNA is TGTGCCAGCAGCTATGGCATTAACACTGAAGCTTTCTTT. Encoded protein: CASSYGINTEAFF. V usage is TRBV7-3 and J usage is TRBJ1-1; D not certain. The germline V gene encodes CDR1 SGHTA and CDR2 FQGTGA. The CDR3 extends over 13 amino acids. V shed 4 bases and J shed 2 bases, with 8 bases lying between them.